This entry concerns a single T cell receptor (beta chain). Its specificity is unknown. Researchers built TCR beta cDNA using 5'RACE template switching with UMIs. TCRdb re-called the 5' RACE reads; every CDR3 protein appears as one record, without DNA. The repertoire table contains some 600,000 distinct CDR3 sequences. The germline gives CDR1 SGHVS, CDR2 FQNEAQ. This CDR3 comprises 14 residues. These data belong to a study of T cells expressing NK-cell markers. Study in general: Seven HCMV-seropositive donors and one seronegative donor made up the eight sequenced donors. Study findings and constraints: In more than 5 donors, dominant CD3+CD56+NKG2C+ clonotypes ranked among the top 10 CD8+ clonotypes.

Input material: blood T cells: a sorted CD56 or NKG2C T cell subset, CD4+ or CD8+ T cells, or bulk PBMC T cells (not recorded which). This sequence originates from a man between 18 and 29 years old in good health. J is TRBJ1-2 and V is TRBV7-8; TCRdb names TRBD1, which stays unverified in the absence of DNA. CDR3 sequence reads: CASSLLRDRAGYTF.